This T cell receptor (beta chain) was recorded in a study of cytomegalovirus exposure and HLA in healthy donors. Regarding this clone: What it binds is not known.

There are 15 residues in the CDR3. Germline assignment: CDR1 SGHDT and CDR2 YYEEEE. V lost 4 bases and J lost 6; bases outside the gene matches: 9. Study outcomes and limitations: Accurate HLA-A and HLA-B prediction from TCR beta sequences was reported for most subjects. Prior analysis indicated that the majority of TCR beta V segments exhibited productivity approximately 87% or approximately 30% of the time. The authors later linked a missense DCLRE1C variant to TCR beta V- and J-gene trimming.

With 60 Vbeta and 13 Jbeta primers, the PCR was carried out. Profiled with immunoSEQ multiplex PCR; TCRdb holds only in-frame clones, not every one. The sample includes 30,000 to 40,000 clones, over 60% of them seen just once. The specimen sequenced was PBMCs. The receptor was derived from a middle-aged man in good health and CMV-seropositive. V and J are TRBV5-6 and TRBJ1-4, with TRBD1 identical over 7 bases. CDR3 residues: CASSARRDRDEKLFF. CDR3 nucleotides: TGTGCCAGCAGCGCGCGCCGGGACAGAGATGAAAAACTGTTTTTT.